Presented here are 21 T cell receptor beta chains from one specimen sequenced in a study of blood T cell repertoires in COVID-19. The protocol was immunoSEQ multiplex PCR, while the TCRdb copy is restricted to in-frame clones and leaves out a portion. The sample includes 30,000 to 40,000 clones, more than 80% seen only once; the top ten take about 40%. Sequencing was done on a sample of peripheral blood. Receptors were obtained from a man between 60 and 75 years old with active or convalescent COVID-19.

V usage is TRBV6-5 and J usage is TRBJ2-5, with D perhaps TRBD2 (6 bases). The length of the CDR3 is 14 residues. Germline CDR1 reads MNHEY; CDR2 reads SVGAGI. Trimming shortened V by 6 bases and J by 3 bases, and 14 bases separated the two germline ends. CDR3: CASRPSGFKETQYF. The CDR3 coding sequence is TGTGCCAGCAGACCCAGCGGGTTTAAAGAGACCCAGTACTTC.

The CDR3 sequence: CASRLINNEQFF. For the CDR3, the DNA is TGTGCCAGCAGACTGATAAACAATGAGCAGTTCTTC. The chain employs TRBV12-3 or TRBV12-4 and TRBJ2-1; no reliable D call. V was trimmed by 6 bases and J by 5 bases, leaving 8 bases between them. CDR3 size: 12 residues.

The chain joins TRBV4-3 to TRBJ2-1; tentatively, D is TRBD2 (6 bases). The CDR3 spans 15 residues. Trimming removed 3 bases at V and 12 bases at J, with 21 bases between. Germline-derived CDR1 and CDR2 are LGHNA and YSLEER. The CDR3 DNA reads as TGCGCCAGCAGCCAGGGCTTGACTAGTACAATGAGGCAGTTCTTC. This gives the protein CASSQGLTSTMRQFF.

The chain uses TRBV5-1 and TRBJ1-1, with D unresolved. Looked up from germline, CDR1 is SGHRS and CDR2 is YFSETQ. The CDR3 runs 13 residues. Between the trimmed V and J ends, which lost 4 bases and 2 bases, there was a span of 9 bases. CDR3 amino acids: CASSRGPNTEAFF. As DNA, the CDR3 is TGCGCCAGCAGCCGCGGTCCAAACACTGAAGCTTTCTTT.

V gene TRBV6-4 combines with J gene TRBJ2-2; 9 nucleotides line up with TRBD1. Germline V gene data show CDR1 as MRHNA and CDR2 as SNTAGT. The CDR3 contains 18 residues. The V and J ends lost 4 bases and 1 base, in that order; junction bases with no gene match: 10. The CDR3 coding sequence is TGTGCCAGCAGTGTCAACCTACAGGGGGCTGTGAACACCGGGGAGCTGTTTTTT. Protein product: CASSVNLQGAVNTGELFF.

The genes are TRBV29-1 and TRBJ1-2; D is ambiguous. V lost 4 bases and J 0 bases, leaving 9 bases between the germline ends. The CDR3 has 13 amino acids. Germline V gene sequence: CDR1 SQVTM, CDR2 ANQGSEA. CDR3 residues: CSVGRDPNYGYTF. The CDR3 DNA follows: TGCAGCGTTGGACGGGATCCTAACTATGGCTACACCTTC. Variable domain in full (rest from reference TRBV29-1 and TRBJ1-2): SAVISQKPSRDICQRGTSLTIQCQVDSQVTMMFWYRQQPGQSLTLIATANQGSEATYESGFVIDKFPISRPNLTFSTLTVSNMSPEDSSIYLCSVGRDPNYGYTFGSGTRLTVV.

The CDR3 is CATSDLSPSGGSTDTQYF. In nucleotides, the CDR3 is TGTGCCACCAGTGATTTAAGTCCTAGCGGGGGGAGCACAGATACGCAGTATTTT. This sequence joins TRBV24-1 and TRBJ2-3, with 11 positions matching TRBD2. The CDR3 contains 18 residues. V shed 1 base and J 0 bases; nucleotides not matched to a gene: 5. Germline CDR1 and CDR2: KGHDR and SFDVKD.

V gene TRBV7-2 combines with J gene TRBJ2-3; no reliable D call. Germline CDR1 SGHTA, CDR2 FQGNSA. V was shortened by 1 base and J by 1 base, with 6 bases between the two germline ends. The CDR3 runs to 14 residues. The CDR3 spells CASSLVVRTDTQYF. CDR3 DNA sequence: TGTGCCAGCAGCTTAGTAGTACGCACAGATACGCAGTATTTT.

This clone was picked up a small number of times. The chain uses TRBV7-8 and TRBJ1-5, with D perhaps TRBD1 (6 bases). Trimming stripped 5 bases from V and 1 base from J, with 15 bases between. The germline gives CDR1 SGHVS, CDR2 FQNEAQ. The CDR3 is made up of 16 amino acids. The DNA of the CDR3 is TGTGCCAGCAGCCGCCGCGGGGGCTTAAGCAATCAGCCCCAGCATTTT. Residues: CASSRRGGLSNQPQHF.

This clone was counted once. J is TRBJ1-1 and V is TRBV11-2; unclear D gene. This CDR3 contains 15 residues. CDR1 and CDR2 (germline): SGHAT, FQNNGV. Trimming stripped 1 base from V and 4 bases from J, with 13 bases between. The CDR3 DNA reads as TGTGCCAGCAGCTTAGTTCTGGGAGGGTCCACTGAAGCTTTCTTT. It codes for CASSLVLGGSTEAFF. Full variable domain (remainder filled in from reference TRBV11-2 and TRBJ1-1): EAGVAQSPRYKIIEKRQSVAFWCNPISGHATLYWYQQILGQGPKLLIQFQNNGVVDDSQLPKDRFSAERLKGVDSTLKIQPAKLEDSAVYLCASSLVLGGSTEAFFGQGTRLTVV.

The chain links TRBV11-2 to TRBJ2-2; tentative D call: TRBD2 (7 bases). The CDR3 is made up of 16 amino acids. Germline CDR1 is SGHAT and CDR2 is FQNNGV. V gave up 7 bases and J gave up 4 bases, with 19 bases separating them. CDR3 bases: TGTGCCAGCATGGGGGGGCCCATGACGGGCACCGGGGAGCTGTTTTTT. Its protein product is CASMGGPMTGTGELFF.

The chain links TRBV19 to TRBJ1-3, with D possibly being TRBD1 (6 bases). CDR3 size: 14 residues. Germline V gives CDR1 LNHDA, CDR2 SQIVND (reference sequence). The V end lost 6 bases, the J end lost 3 bases, and 12 bases lay between the germline ends. This CDR3 reads CASRSGTNGNTIYF. In nucleotides, the CDR3 is TGTGCCAGTAGGTCGGGGACAAATGGAAACACCATATATTTT.

This chain links TRBV30 with TRBJ1-3, with unresolved D. Germline V gene lookup returns CDR1 GTSNPN and CDR2 SVGIG (reference sequence). V was shortened by 1 base and J by 16 bases, with 14 bases between the two germline ends. The CDR3 is 11 amino acids. The CDR3 spells CAWSAKTVYYF. CDR3 nucleotides: TGTGCCTGGAGTGCGAAAACGGTATACTATTTT.

This chain connects TRBV18 to TRBJ1-1; D unclear. Trimming removed 4 bases from V and 3 bases from J, with 15 bases in between. Germline assignment: CDR1 KGHSH and CDR2 LQKENI. The CDR3 extends over 15 amino acids. In DNA form, the CDR3 reads TGTGCCAGCTCACAAAACACGGGTGAATACACTGAAGCTTTCTTT. This encodes CASSQNTGEYTEAFF.

The V call is TRBV28, the J call TRBJ2-2, with D perhaps TRBD1 (6 bases). Germline V gene sequence: CDR1 MDHEN, CDR2 SYDVKM. Trimming cost V 5 bases and J 1 base, with 11 bases left between them. The CDR3 is made up of 15 amino acids. Here the CDR3 DNA reads TGTGCCAGCAGTGAAGGGGGTCAGAACACCGGGGAGCTGTTTTTT. This sequence encodes CASSEGGQNTGELFF.

Only a few counts were recorded for this clone. V usage is TRBV7-2 and J usage is TRBJ2-1; perhaps TRBD1 as D (6 bases). This CDR3 has 13 amino acids. The ends were cut back, 5 bases at V and 10 bases at J, with 15 bases in the middle. Germline CDR1 SGHTA, CDR2 FQGNSA. CDR3 sequence reads: CASSRGQMVEQFF. CDR3 DNA: TGTGCCAGCAGCCGAGGACAGATGGTAGAGCAGTTCTTC.

The chain combines TRBV28 with TRBJ1-5; 12 nucleotides match TRBD1. Germline V gene sequence: CDR1 MDHEN, CDR2 SYDVKM. This CDR3 is 22 amino acids long. The J segment lost 6 bases and the V segment lost 6 bases, leaving 27 bases of the junction unmatched. The chain's CDR3 is CASSFSGTGGFHVINLGQPQHF. The DNA for the CDR3 is TGTGCCAGCAGCTTTTCCGGGACAGGGGGCTTCCATGTTATAAATCTGGGTCAGCCCCAGCATTTT.

The chain uses TRBV19 and TRBJ2-2; a weak D match, TRBD1 (5 bases). The germline V gene encodes CDR1 LNHDA and CDR2 SQIVND (reference sequence). Between the trimmed V and J ends, which lost 10 bases and 3 bases, there was a span of 18 bases. The length of the CDR3 is 15 residues. The DNA for the CDR3 is TGTGCCACCAGACAGCCACCCCTGGACACCGGGGAGCTGTTTTTT. This codes for CATRQPPLDTGELFF.

This rearrangement joins TRBV19 to TRBJ1-2; 9 nucleotides match TRBD1. The germline CDR1 and CDR2 sequences are LNHDA and SQIVND (reference sequence). With V trimmed by 4 bases and J by 2 bases, 5 bases remained unmatched. This CDR3 has 15 residues. The CDR3 reads CASSTQGQGNYGYTF. The CDR3, as DNA: TGTGCCAGTAGTACTCAAGGACAGGGGAACTATGGCTACACCTTC.

This clone was recorded once. V is TRBV3-1 (or the pseudogene TRBV3-2) and J is TRBJ2-1; unclear D gene. Germline V CDR1 and CDR2: LGHDT, YNNKEL (reference sequence). This CDR3 is 14 amino acids long. Trimming cost V 4 bases and J 6 bases, with 13 bases left between them. CDR3 residues: CASSLLRGSNEQFF. The CDR3 nucleotides read TGTGCCAGCAGCCTACTTCGTGGTAGCAATGAGCAGTTCTTC.

The chain carries TRBV3-1 (or the pseudogene TRBV3-2) and TRBJ1-1; maybe TRBD1 (5 bases). This CDR3 spans 12 amino acids. Germline V gene lookup returns CDR1 LGHDT and CDR2 YNNKEL (reference sequence). With 1 base removed from V and 7 bases from J, the gap between germline ends came to 7 bases. This CDR3 reads CASSQGGVEAFF. CDR3 DNA sequence: TGTGCCAGCAGCCAAGGGGGGGTTGAAGCTTTCTTT.